The 7 T cell receptor beta chains listed next were all sequenced from one sample in a study of CXCR3-negative and CXCR3-positive naive CD8 T cells. Study-wide points: Naive cells positive for CXCR3 carried more hydrophobic TRB CDR3s than CXCR3-negative ones.

No antigen has been assigned to these receptors. Each TRB cDNA library was prepared by 5' RACE (with UMI labels). TCRdb re-called the 5' RACE reads; one entry per CDR3 protein, DNA not given. The sample table sets out 65,000 to 90,000 distinct CDR3 sequences. The source material was naive CXCR3+ CD8+ T cells from blood. Subset defined: CD45RO-CCR7+CD27+CD95- naive CD8+ T cells expressing CXCR3 (TNR3+). The receptors come from a human donor in good health. Some clones in this sample may be carry-over from other donors' samples.

This chain joins TRBV29-1 and TRBJ2-7; TCRdb's D gene call, TRBD2, goes unchecked for lack of DNA. The CDR3 is 17 residues long. Per the germline V gene, CDR1 is SQVTM and CDR2 is ANQGSEA. This CDR3 is CSVERQGGAGGSYEQYF.

The rearrangement joins TRBV13 to TRBJ2-7; absent DNA, TCRdb's TRBD2 call cannot be checked. The CDR3 has 15 amino acids. CDR1 and CDR2 (germline): PRHDT, FYEKMQ (reference sequence). The CDR3 sequence is CASSFPTSGTYEQYF.

The rearrangement joins TRBV6-2 or TRBV6-3 to TRBJ2-1. Germline V gene data show CDR1 as MNHEY and CDR2 as SVGEGT. The CDR3 has 15 residues. This CDR3 is CASSPFGSLKNEQFF.

This chain joins TRBV4-3 and TRBJ2-7; no DNA is available, so the TRBD1 call from TCRdb remains unchecked. The V gene's germline CDR1 is LGHNA and CDR2 YSLEER. This CDR3 comprises 16 residues. CDR3 in amino acids: CASSQESGTGPHEQYF.

The genes are TRBV21-1 and TRBJ2-1. TRBV21-1 is tagged as a pseudogene. The CDR3 spans 15 residues. Here the CDR3 reads CASSKGKCRGNEQFF.

The chain recombines TRBV28 with TRBJ2-4; no DNA is available, so the TRBD2 call from TCRdb remains unchecked. Germline CDR1 reads MDHEN; CDR2 reads SYDVKM. The CDR3 loop spans 14 amino acids. CDR3: CASSLTGLAGEKYF.

The genes are TRBV7-9 and TRBJ2-5. Germline assignment: CDR1 SEHNR and CDR2 FQNEAQ (reference sequence). The CDR3 extends over 14 amino acids. CDR3 sequence reads: CASSLFRGQETQYF.